These 17 T cell receptor beta chains share one sample of origin, sequenced in a study of Ad26.COV2.S vaccination and SARS-CoV-2 variants. Using immunoSEQ multiplex PCR, the repertoire was profiled, and TCRdb retains in-frame clones only, with some absent. The sample has fewer than 150,000 clones; 70% to 90% are singletons. The sequences come from peripheral blood, collected after recovery from COVID-19. These receptors were obtained from a human donor who had recovered from COVID-19.

This chain links TRBV5-8 with TRBJ2-7; D perhaps matches TRBD2 (5 bases). The CDR3 is 13 residues long. Germline V CDR1 and CDR2: SGHTS, YDEGEE. V lost 1 base and J 11 bases, leaving 16 bases between the germline ends. CDR3 in amino acids: CASSLMERKEKYF. CDR3 nucleotide sequence: TGTGCCAGCAGCTTGATGGAGCGGAAGGAAAAGTACTTC.

This chain uses TRBV6-2 or TRBV6-3 with TRBJ1-1; tentatively, D is TRBD1 (5 bases). The CDR3 contains 15 residues. The germline CDR1 and CDR2 sequences are MNHEY and SVGEGT. The germline V and J ends were trimmed by 2 bases and 5 bases, with 15 bases remaining between them. CDR3 nucleotides: TGTGCCAGCAGTTACCCTCTAGGGGTTCGGACTGAAGCTTTCTTT. Protein product: CASSYPLGVRTEAFF.

The chain employs TRBV7-2 and TRBJ2-3; 8 nucleotides match TRBD2. Trimming cost V 1 base and J 6 bases; bases outside gene matches: 9. Germline values: CDR1 SGHTA, CDR2 FQGNSA. The CDR3 is made up of 16 amino acids. The CDR3 DNA is TGTGCCAGCAGCTTAGTGGGGACTAGGGTGAAGGATACGCAGTATTTT. Its protein is CASSLVGTRVKDTQYF.

The chain joins TRBV27 to TRBJ1-2, with 9 bases fitting TRBD1. The germline CDR1 and CDR2 sequences are MNHEY and SMNVEV (reference sequence). V shed 5 bases, J shed 6 bases, and the junction held 10 bases outside the gene matches. The CDR3 has 15 amino acids. The CDR3 region has the DNA TGTGCCAGCAGTATGTACGGGACAGGGTATAATGGCTACACCTTC. This codes for CASSMYGTGYNGYTF.

The chain couples TRBV5-1 to TRBJ1-1, with D unclear. The CDR3 extends over 17 amino acids. The ends were cut back, 4 bases at V and 1 base at J, with 20 bases in the middle. Germline V lookup: CDR1 SGHRS, CDR2 YFSETQ. The CDR3 spells CASSQPPSTRSNTEAFF. In nucleotides, the CDR3 is TGCGCCAGCAGCCAACCACCTAGCACCAGGTCGAACACTGAAGCTTTCTTT.

The chain is built from TRBV15 and TRBJ2-7, with D possibly TRBD1 on 6 matching bases. Germline values: CDR1 LNHNV, CDR2 YYDKDF (reference sequence). V dropped 0 bases and J dropped 2 bases, with 14 bases sitting between them. The CDR3 extends over 16 amino acids. CDR3 nucleotides: TGTGCCACCAGCAGAGATCAGGGGCGGACCGCCTACGAGCAGTACTTC. Its translation is CATSRDQGRTAYEQYF.

This chain connects TRBV27 to TRBJ1-5; a possible D gene is TRBD1 (6 bases). The CDR3 extends over 15 amino acids. Trimming cost V 8 bases and J 4 bases, with 18 bases left between them. Per the germline V gene, CDR1 is MNHEY and CDR2 is SMNVEV (reference sequence). The CDR3 region has the DNA TGTGCCAGCTCCTCCCGGCAGGGGACAAATCAGCCCCAGCATTTT. Translation: CASSSRQGTNQPQHF.

The chain employs TRBV23-1 and TRBJ2-5, with unresolved D. TRBV23-1 is flagged as an ORF with uncertain function. V was shortened by 2 bases and J by 7 bases, with 17 bases between the two germline ends. This CDR3 has 15 residues. The CDR3 loop reads CASSQVDPPRSTQYF. The CDR3 DNA reads TGCGCCAGCAGTCAAGTAGACCCCCCGCGATCGACCCAGTACTTC.

This sequence joins TRBV4-3 and TRBJ1-4; 12 nucleotides line up with TRBD1. V dropped 4 bases and J dropped 5; count of bases not matched to a gene: 2. Germline CDR1 and CDR2: LGHNA and YSLEER. CDR3 length equals 15 residues. CDR3 sequence (DNA): TGCGCCAGCAGCCGGGACAGGGGGCAGAATGAAAAACTGTTTTTT. It specifies CASSRDRGQNEKLFF.

The V and J genes are TRBV29-1 and TRBJ2-3; D possibly corresponds to TRBD1 (6 bases). The CDR3 is 16 residues long. Germline V gene sequence: CDR1 SQVTM, CDR2 ANQGSEA. V dropped 0 bases and J dropped 0 bases, with 13 bases sitting between them. The CDR3 DNA follows: TGCAGCGTTGAAGATAGGGGGTCCCCCAGCACAGATACGCAGTATTTT. Protein product: CSVEDRGSPSTDTQYF.

With respect to this clone: Other DNA sequences in the sample encode the same CDR3. V usage is TRBV12-3 or TRBV12-4 and J usage is TRBJ1-2, with D possibly matching TRBD1 (5 bases). The CDR3 is 12 residues long. V was cut by 3 bases and J by 6 bases, with 8 bases left in between. DNA of the CDR3: TGTGCCAGCAGTTTGAGAGGGGATGGCTACACCTTC. Translation gives CASSLRGDGYTF.

The J gene is TRBJ2-7, the V gene TRBV3-1 (or the pseudogene TRBV3-2), with 10 bases matching TRBD1. Germline V gene data show CDR1 as LGHDT and CDR2 as YNNKEL (reference sequence). The CDR3 runs 13 residues. V was pared by 5 bases and J by 7 bases, with 5 bases of the junction left unmatched. In DNA, the CDR3 is TGTGCCAGCAGCTTCGGACAGGGGGGAGAGCAGTACTTC. Amino acids: CASSFGQGGEQYF.

This clone has just one count. V gene TRBV11-2 combines with J gene TRBJ2-3; a possible D gene is TRBD2 (6 bases). This CDR3 has 13 residues. CDR1 and CDR2 (germline): SGHAT, FQNNGV. Trimming stripped 5 bases from V and 4 bases from J, with 10 bases between. Written as DNA, the CDR3 is TGTGCCAGCAGCAAGACTAGTTCAGATACGCAGTATTTT. Its protein is CASSKTSSDTQYF.

With respect to this clone: The sample has other DNA sequences that encode this CDR3 too. J is TRBJ2-3 and V is TRBV28; 7 positions match TRBD1. The CDR3 is made up of 15 amino acids. The V gene end was trimmed by 5 bases and the J gene end by 0 bases; junction bases not matched to a gene: 5. From germline, CDR1 is MDHEN and CDR2 SYDVKM. The CDR3 DNA reads TGTGCCAGCAGTCCCGGGACAGTCAGCACAGATACGCAGTATTTT. It translates to CASSPGTVSTDTQYF.

The count of this clone is one. The chain joins TRBV6-2 or TRBV6-3 to TRBJ2-1; the match to TRBD2 covers 9 bases. Trimming took 2 bases from V and 7 from J; bases not matched to a gene: 6. The germline gives CDR1 MNHEY, CDR2 SVGEGT. The CDR3 has 15 residues. The CDR3 sequence: CASSYGGGALNEQFF. DNA for the CDR3: TGTGCCAGCAGTTACGGCGGGGGGGCCCTTAATGAGCAGTTCTTC.

This chain links TRBV19 with TRBJ1-6; D may be TRBD1 (6 bases). This CDR3 spans 13 amino acids. Germline V lookup: CDR1 LNHDA, CDR2 SQIVND (reference sequence). Trimming left V 10 bases short and J 4 bases short, with 11 bases between. The CDR3 is CATSQGYNSPLHF. The CDR3 nucleotides are TGTGCCACCTCACAGGGTTATAATTCACCCCTCCACTTT.

V gene TRBV11-2 combines with J gene TRBJ2-7; D possibly corresponds to TRBD2 (6 bases). The CDR3 length is 14 residues. The V gene lost 4 bases and the J gene lost 5 bases, with 15 bases spanning the gap. Germline CDR1 is SGHAT and CDR2 is FQNNGV. Here the CDR3 reads CASSSGLSTDEQYF. CDR3 DNA sequence: TGTGCCAGCAGCTCGGGACTTTCTACCGACGAGCAGTACTTC.